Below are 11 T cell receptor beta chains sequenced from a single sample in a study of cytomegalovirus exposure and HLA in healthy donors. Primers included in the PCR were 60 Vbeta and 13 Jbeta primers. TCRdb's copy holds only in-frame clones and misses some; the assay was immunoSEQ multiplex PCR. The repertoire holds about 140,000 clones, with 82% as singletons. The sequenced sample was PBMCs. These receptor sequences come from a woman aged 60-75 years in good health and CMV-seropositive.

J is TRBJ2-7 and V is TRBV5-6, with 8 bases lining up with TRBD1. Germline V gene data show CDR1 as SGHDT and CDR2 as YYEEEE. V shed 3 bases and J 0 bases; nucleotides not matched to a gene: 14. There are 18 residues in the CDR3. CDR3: CASSYLDRATPSSYEQYF. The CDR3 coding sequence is TGTGCCAGCAGCTATTTGGACAGGGCAACTCCAAGCTCCTACGAGCAGTACTTC.

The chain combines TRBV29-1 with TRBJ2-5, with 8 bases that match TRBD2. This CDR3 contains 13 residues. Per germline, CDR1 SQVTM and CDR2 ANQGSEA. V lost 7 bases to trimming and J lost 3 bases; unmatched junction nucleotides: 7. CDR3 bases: TGCAGCGGGCGGGCGGGAGGTAAAGAGACCCAGTACTTC. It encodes CSGRAGGKETQYF. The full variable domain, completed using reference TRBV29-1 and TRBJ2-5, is SAVISQKPSRDICQRGTSLTIQCQVDSQVTMMFWYRQQPGQSLTLIATANQGSEATYESGFVIDKFPISRPNLTFSTLTVSNMSPEDSSIYLCSGRAGGKETQYFGPGTRLLVL.

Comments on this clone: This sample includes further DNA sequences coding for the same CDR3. The CDR3 spells CASHRASSYEQYF. In DNA form, the CDR3 reads TGTGCCAGCCACAGGGCTAGCTCCTACGAGCAGTACTTC. This chain uses TRBV6-5 with TRBJ2-7, with D tentatively TRBD1 (6 bases). There are 13 residues in the CDR3. V shed 8 bases and J shed 0 bases, with 11 bases lying between them. The germline V gene encodes CDR1 MNHEY and CDR2 SVGAGI.

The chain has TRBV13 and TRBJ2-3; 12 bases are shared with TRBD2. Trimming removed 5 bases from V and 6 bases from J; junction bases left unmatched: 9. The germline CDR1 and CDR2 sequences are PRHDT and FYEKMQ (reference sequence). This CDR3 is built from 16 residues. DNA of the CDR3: TGTGCCAGCAGCCCAGGACTAGCGGGGCGCCCGGATACGCAGTATTTT. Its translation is CASSPGLAGRPDTQYF.

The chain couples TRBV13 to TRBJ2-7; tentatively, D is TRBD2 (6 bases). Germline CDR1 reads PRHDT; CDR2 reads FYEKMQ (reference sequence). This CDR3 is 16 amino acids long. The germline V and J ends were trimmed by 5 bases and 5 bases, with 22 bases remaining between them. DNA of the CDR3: TGTGCCAGCAGCCTACGGAGGGGTAGGCATGGGGACGAGCAGTACTTC. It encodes CASSLRRGRHGDEQYF. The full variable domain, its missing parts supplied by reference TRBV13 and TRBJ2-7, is AAGVIQSPRHLIKEKRETATLKCYPIPRHDTVYWYQQGPGQDPQFLISFYEKMQSDKGSIPDRFSAQQFSDYHSELNMSSLELGDSALYFCASSLRRGRHGDEQYFGPGTRLTVT.

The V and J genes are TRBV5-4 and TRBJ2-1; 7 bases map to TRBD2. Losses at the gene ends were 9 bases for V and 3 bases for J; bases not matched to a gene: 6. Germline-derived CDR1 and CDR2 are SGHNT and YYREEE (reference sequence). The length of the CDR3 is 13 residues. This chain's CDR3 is CAIRASGYNEQFF. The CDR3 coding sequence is TGTGCCATCCGGGCTAGCGGCTACAATGAGCAGTTCTTC.

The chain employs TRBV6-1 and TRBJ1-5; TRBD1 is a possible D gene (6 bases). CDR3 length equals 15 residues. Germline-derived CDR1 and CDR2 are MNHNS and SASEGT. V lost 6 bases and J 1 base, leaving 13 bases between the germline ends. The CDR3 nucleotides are TGTGCCAGCAGGATCTCGGGACACAGCAATCAGCCCCAGCATTTT. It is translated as CASRISGHSNQPQHF.

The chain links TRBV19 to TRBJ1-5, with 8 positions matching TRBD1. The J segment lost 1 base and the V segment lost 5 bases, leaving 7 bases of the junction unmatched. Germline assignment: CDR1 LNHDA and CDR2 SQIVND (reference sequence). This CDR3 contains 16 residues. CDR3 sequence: CASSGLTGASNQPQHF. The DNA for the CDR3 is TGTGCCAGTAGTGGGCTGACAGGGGCGAGCAATCAGCCCCAGCATTTT.

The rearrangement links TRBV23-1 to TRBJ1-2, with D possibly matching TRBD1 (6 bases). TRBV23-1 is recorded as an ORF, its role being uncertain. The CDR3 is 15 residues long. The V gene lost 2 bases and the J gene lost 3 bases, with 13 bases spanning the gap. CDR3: CASSQAHRDDYGYTF. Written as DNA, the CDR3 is TGCGCCAGCAGTCAAGCTCACAGGGACGACTATGGCTACACCTTC.

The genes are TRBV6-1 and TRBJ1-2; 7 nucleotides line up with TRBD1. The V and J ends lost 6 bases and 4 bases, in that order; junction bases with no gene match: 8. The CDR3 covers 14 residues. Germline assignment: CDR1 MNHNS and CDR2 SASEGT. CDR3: CASSPDREAYGYTF. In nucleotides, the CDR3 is TGTGCCAGCAGCCCCGACAGGGAGGCCTATGGCTACACCTTC.

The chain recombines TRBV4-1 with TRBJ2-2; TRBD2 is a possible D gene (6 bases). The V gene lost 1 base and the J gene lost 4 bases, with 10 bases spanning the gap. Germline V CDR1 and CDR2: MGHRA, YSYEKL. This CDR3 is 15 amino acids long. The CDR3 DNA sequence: TGCGCCAGCAGCCAAGCGGGAGTGGGCACCGGGGAGCTGTTTTTT. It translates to CASSQAGVGTGELFF.